This T cell receptor beta chain derives from a study of T cells in Graves' hyperthyroidism and ophthalmopathy. For the study at large: Peripheral blood was obtained at initial diagnosis, preceding any treatment.

RNA transcripts were the template for amplifying TCR beta CDR3 regions. HTBI primers were employed in a first-round RT-PCR of the TCR CDR3. TCRdb redid the calling of the multiplex PCR reads with MiXCR, one entry per CDR3 protein. The sample has roughly 400,000 distinct CDR3 sequences; over 12% are singletons. The CDR3 extends over 14 amino acids. Germline loops: CDR1 MNHEY, CDR2 SMNVEV (reference sequence). Deletions cut 5 bases from V and 4 bases from J, with 12 bases between. This clonotype was found many times. Sequencing was performed on blood. The receptor comes from a man in his fifties with Graves' ophthalmopathy. The chain carries TRBV27 and TRBJ1-5; D is uncertain. Written as DNA, the CDR3 is TGTGCCAGCAGTCCCCTCGGCGGGAATCAGCCCCAGCATTTT. Its protein is CASSPLGGNQPQHF.